The clone carrying this T cell receptor beta chain occurred many times. The antigen remains unidentified. The sample originates from a study of regulatory T cells in long-lasting Graves disease. Study-level results: Persistent disease showed a preference for TRBV28, TRBJ1-2 and TRBJ2-5. New patients shared about a thousand public clonotypes, fewer than the approximately 3,000 shared by persistent patients.

Germline V CDR1 and CDR2: DFQATT, SNEGSKA (reference sequence). The CDR3 totals 13 residues. J lost 3 bases, V lost 1 base, and 2 bases had no gene match. Time point: newly diagnosed GD, antithyroid drugs for less than 3 months. Extracted RNA from PBMCs served as the source of the TCR library. CDR3-region Arm-PCR and iRepertoire HTBI primers produced the TCR beta libraries. MiXCR was run by TCRdb on the multiplex PCR reads, yielding one entry per CDR3 protein. Among around 500,000 distinct CDR3 sequences, less than 15% were seen once, and the ten largest hold over 7.5%. This sample was also put to use in a study of T cells in Graves' hyperthyroidism and ophthalmopathy. As that study records: In blood, most of the thyroid clonotypes expanded above 0.001 were also present. The model made its ophthalmopathy prediction, and onset followed a median around 6.9 months later.

The sample here was peripheral blood mononuclear cells (PBMCs), taken at new diagnosis, from a patient treated with antithyroid drugs. The TCR comes from a young man with Graves disease. V is TRBV20-1 and J is TRBJ2-7; TRBD2 matches at 8 bases. CDR3 region: CSARGLANYEQYF. In nucleotides, the CDR3 is TGCAGTGCTAGAGGACTAGCGAACTACGAGCAGTACTTC.